The rows below give T cell receptor beta chains drawn from one sample of a study of T cells after yellow fever vaccination. TCRdb re-derived calls from the 5' RACE reads in MiXCR, one entry per CDR3 protein. This repertoire shows 250,000 or so distinct CDR3 sequences, 6.5% to 8.5% found once; its top ten account for about 0.85%. Specimen: CD4+ T cells sorted from PBMCs, collected 15 days after the yellow fever booster vaccination. These receptors originate from a man aged 25 to 40 who received the YFV17D yellow fever vaccine. Both conserved end residues are part of each CDR3. The listing skips clone size in some rows; elsewhere it reads once, few, many or a size class.

j_call clone_size v_call cdr3_length cdr3_aa
TRBJ2-7 many TRBV7-8 14 CASSTRQGGYEQYF
TRBJ2-7 - TRBV4-3 15 CASSQEVAPGGEQYF
TRBJ1-2 few TRBV5-1 13 CASRPRLEYGYTF
TRBJ2-3 many TRBV6-2/TRBV6-3 21 CASSSPALLAGGPSLTDTQYF
TRBJ2-7 few TRBV14 13 CASSQRAIREQYF
TRBJ2-7 many TRBV4-2 14 CASSRDRGNYEQYF
TRBJ2-7 - TRBV29-1 13 CSAGGTGVYEQYF
TRBJ2-7 many TRBV3-1 14 CASSQTTRPGEQYF
TRBJ1-6 many TRBV4-3 14 CASSQEVGDSPLHF
TRBJ2-5 many TRBV10-3 15 CAISEVGLSEETQYF
TRBJ1-1 - TRBV7-9 13 CASSFSVDTEAFF
TRBJ2-7 many TRBV7-2 17 CASSLGFGQGSSYEQYF
TRBJ1-4 few TRBV5-1 15 CASSPGGRSFTPSFF
TRBJ2-2 - TRBV3-1 12 CASTPGRRELFF
TRBJ2-1 - TRBV30 14 CAWIRAGSYNEQFF
TRBJ2-1 few TRBV7-2 14 CASSLPGQKNEQFF
TRBJ2-1 few TRBV24-1 16 CATSDAAGESYNEQFF
TRBJ1-1 many TRBV6-6 11 CASNDEGQAFF
TRBJ2-5 many TRBV7-7 16 CASSLAAPGAGETQYF
TRBJ2-5 few TRBV3-1 16 CASSRRLAGDQETQYF
TRBJ2-3 few TRBV10-3 12 CAISESGDTQYF
TRBJ2-3 - TRBV3-1 16 CASSQDLSGRSGTQYF
TRBJ1-1 - TRBV12-3/TRBV12-4 16 CASSFGGRIMNTEAFF
TRBJ2-5 many TRBV6-1 15 CASSRLDRTWGTQYF
TRBJ1-1 few TRBV30 13 CAWRGGGNTEAFF
TRBJ2-2 - TRBV7-2 12 CASSLGGPGLFF
TRBJ2-5 - TRBV15 19 CATSRHSNPYSGNQETQYF
TRBJ2-7 many TRBV5-1 14 CASSLGQMAGEQYF
TRBJ2-2 many TRBV20-1 14 CSARQGGYTGELFF
TRBJ2-1 many TRBV12-3/TRBV12-4 12 CASSLGVNEQFF
TRBJ2-1 - TRBV20-1 15 CSISEGGLGKDEQFF
TRBJ1-5 - TRBV6-2/TRBV6-3 14 CASSIRRGNQPQHF
TRBJ2-2 - TRBV5-1 16 CDSSLEAKQDTGELFF
TRBJ2-3 - TRBV29-1 15 CSVNIRGAGTDTQYF
TRBJ1-1 few TRBV29-1 11 CSVGRNTEAFF
TRBJ2-1 - TRBV28 11 CASIGYNEQFF
TRBJ2-3 - TRBV7-2 16 CVSSLRGQGGIDTQYF
TRBJ2-3 many TRBV30 15 CAWAKGARGTDTQYF
TRBJ2-5 - TRBV12-3/TRBV12-4 14 CASSFLGAGETQYF
TRBJ2-3 few TRBV18 16 CASSRGQLGSTDTQYF
TRBJ2-1 - TRBV4-2 18 CAMGPRRVAGSSYNEQFF
TRBJ2-5 few TRBV6-5 14 CASSYRAVSETQYF